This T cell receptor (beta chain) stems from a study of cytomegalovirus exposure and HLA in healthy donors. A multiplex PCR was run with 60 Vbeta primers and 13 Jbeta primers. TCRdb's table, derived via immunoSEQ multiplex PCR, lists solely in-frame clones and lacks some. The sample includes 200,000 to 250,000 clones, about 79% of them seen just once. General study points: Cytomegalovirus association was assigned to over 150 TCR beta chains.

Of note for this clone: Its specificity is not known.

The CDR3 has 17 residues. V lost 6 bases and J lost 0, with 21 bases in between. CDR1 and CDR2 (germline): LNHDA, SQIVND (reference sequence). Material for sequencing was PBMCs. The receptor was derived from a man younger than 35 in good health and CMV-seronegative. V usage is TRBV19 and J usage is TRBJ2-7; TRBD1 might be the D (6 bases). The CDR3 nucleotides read TGTGCCAGTAGACCCACCGTGGACAGAGAAGCCTCCTACGAGCAGTACTTC. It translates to CASRPTVDREASYEQYF.